This T cell receptor (beta chain) came from a study of OX40 agonist ivuxolimab in advanced cancers. Study context: Every 2 weeks, patients received ivuxolimab intravenously, dosed at 0.01 to 10 mg/kg. A partial response was reached by three patients: one with hepatocellular carcinoma and two with cutaneous melanoma.

Of note for this clone: As yet, its antigen is unknown.

Study outcomes and limitations: On average, CD8+ T cells showed a greater number of expanded clones than CD4+.

CDR3 length equals 11 residues. Germline V gives CDR1 MNHEY, CDR2 SVGAGI. V was cut by 5 bases and J by 10 bases, with 11 bases left in between. The cohort excluded patients with autoimmune disease history or systemic immunosuppression. TCRdb's copy holds only in-frame clones and misses some; the assay was immunoSEQ multiplex PCR. The table includes tens of thousands of clones, approximately 90% detected once. The material sequenced was CD4+ or CD8+ T cells sorted from blood, taken in a trial of the OX40 agonist ivuxolimab. V usage is TRBV6-5 and J usage is TRBJ1-1; a possible D gene is TRBD1 (6 bases). The source is an adult with an advanced solid tumor such as melanoma, head and neck, liver or kidney cancer. The DNA for the CDR3 is TGTGCCAGCAGTGACAGGTATAGAGCTTTCTTT. As protein: CASSDRYRAFF.